Given below is one T cell receptor beta chain in context. Its target is unknown. TCRdb's copy holds only in-frame clones and misses some; the assay was immunoSEQ multiplex PCR. The sample shows about a million clones, more than 60% of them seen only once. This entry comes from a study of shared clonotypes between healthy human individuals. Regarding the study as a whole: What naive subsets generally showed was a larger estimated richness than memory subsets showed. Across a few donors, naive CD4 shared around 5%, naive CD8 less than 4%, memory CD4 2.3%, memory CD8 over 0.3%.

The ends were cut back, 4 bases at V and 2 bases at J, with 17 bases in the middle. The germline V gene encodes CDR1 LNHDA and CDR2 SQIVND (reference sequence). The length of the CDR3 is 16 residues. Healthy and HIV-negative, the adult donors had no recent acute infections or vaccinations. The TCR was taken from a man between 18 and 29 years old in good health. The sample comprised memory CD4+ T cells sorted from blood. Subset here: CD45RA-negative fraction. The chain carries TRBV19 and TRBJ1-2; D remains unclear. The CDR3 bases are TGTGCCAGTAGTACGCATAATGCGGGATCCAACTATGGCTACACCTTC. Amino acid sequence: CASSTHNAGSNYGYTF.